The entry below describes one T cell receptor beta chain. What it binds is unknown. Running of the v3.0 immunoSEQ assay took place at survey level. Sequencing was performed with immunoSEQ multiplex PCR; in TCRdb, only in-frame clones are kept and a portion is missing. This table has about 28,000 clones, 84% appearing once. This entry is derived from a study of long-term antiretroviral therapy in people with HIV. Study-level results: HIV repertoires spanned narrower CDR3 length ranges than controls.

Sequencing used unsorted PBMCs, obtained 0.4 years after starting antiretroviral therapy. The sequence was collected from a man younger than 35 with HIV.

Here the CDR3 reads CASSSGTGGNEQFF. CDR3 nucleotides: TGTGCCAGCAGTTCCGGGACAGGGGGCAATGAGCAGTTCTTC. This sequence joins TRBV27 and TRBJ2-1, with TRBD1 matching over 11 bases. CDR1 MNHEY and CDR2 SMNVEV come from the germline V gene (reference sequence). The V and J ends lost 4 bases and 6 bases, in that order; junction bases with no gene match: 2. The CDR3 loop spans 14 amino acids.